This TCR beta chain was recorded in a study of technical replicates of blood from a few donors. CDR1 MNHNY and CDR2 SVGAGI come from the germline V gene (reference sequence). Trimming left V 0 bases short and J 4 bases short, with 7 bases between. The length of the CDR3 is 14 residues. Profiled with immunoSEQ multiplex PCR; TCRdb holds only in-frame clones, not every one. The data contain tens of thousands of clones, about 93% of them singletons. This receptor was obtained from a human donor in good health. Input material: T cells isolated from PBMCs. V and J are TRBV6-6 and TRBJ2-1, with D possibly being TRBD2 (6 bases). CDR3 sequence (DNA): TGTGCCAGCAGTTACTCCGGGACTTACAATGAGCAGTTCTTC. Encoded protein: CASSYSGTYNEQFF.